These T cell receptor beta chains were read from a single sample in a study of CD8+ T cells in alopecia areata. Produced via immunoSEQ multiplex PCR; TCRdb's table is partial and in-frame only. The data hold around 140,000 clones, with around half observed a single time. The sequencing used CD8+ T cells sorted from blood, collected at week 4, from a patient treated with tofacitinib. These receptors were obtained from a human donor with alopecia areata. CDR3s include the opening cysteine and the closing phenylalanine or tryptophan. Each record gives: J gene, D gene, V gene, clone size, CDR3 protein, CDR3 DNA. The D gene is left open where the match is weak. Size is omitted from some rows. Given values are once, few, many or a class for expanded clones.

J gene: TRBJ2-7
D gene: NA
V gene: TRBV5-1
clone size: once
CDR3 protein: CASSLFRAGYEQYF
CDR3 DNA: TGCGCCAGCAGCTTGTTTAGGGCTGGCTACGAGCAGTACTTC

J gene: TRBJ2-5
D gene: TRBD1
V gene: TRBV29-1
clone size: once
CDR3 protein: CSVEDRGIRQGVDF
CDR3 DNA: TGCAGCGTTGAAGATCGAGGGATAAGACAGGGGGTCGACTTC

J gene: TRBJ2-7
D gene: TRBD2
V gene: TRBV29-1
clone size: NA
CDR3 protein: CSVEVWRGDFYEQYF
CDR3 DNA: TGCAGCGTTGAAGTGTGGCGGGGGGACTTTTACGAGCAGTACTTC

J gene: TRBJ1-1
D gene: NA
V gene: TRBV5-8
clone size: NA
CDR3 protein: CASSLVGGSEAFF
CDR3 DNA: TGTGCCAGCAGCTTAGTGGGTGGCTCTGAAGCTTTCTTT

J gene: TRBJ2-7
D gene: NA
V gene: TRBV6-5
clone size: NA
CDR3 protein: CASSYSEGAYEQYF
CDR3 DNA: TGTGCCAGCAGTTACTCAGAGGGGGCCTACGAGCAGTACTTC

J gene: TRBJ1-1
D gene: NA
V gene: TRBV5-1
clone size: NA
CDR3 protein: CASSLRGSTEAFF
CDR3 DNA: TGCGCCAGCAGCTTGAGGGGTAGCACTGAAGCTTTCTTT

J gene: TRBJ1-5
D gene: NA
V gene: TRBV7-8
clone size: NA
CDR3 protein: CASSLAPGEQPQHF
CDR3 DNA: TGTGCCAGCAGCTTAGCCCCGGGGGAACAGCCCCAGCATTTT

J gene: TRBJ1-2
D gene: NA
V gene: TRBV10-3
clone size: few
CDR3 protein: CAISESERHPEEGYTF
CDR3 DNA: TGTGCCATCAGTGAGTCCGAGAGACACCCTGAGGAAGGCTACACCTTC

J gene: TRBJ1-5
D gene: TRBD1
V gene: TRBV7-9
clone size: NA
CDR3 protein: CASSRQGRNQPQHF
CDR3 DNA: TGTGCCAGCAGTCGACAGGGTAGGAATCAGCCCCAGCATTTT

J gene: TRBJ2-3
D gene: TRBD2
V gene: TRBV4-3
clone size: NA
CDR3 protein: CASSQERAGGLPTDTQYF
CDR3 DNA: TGCGCCAGCAGCCAGGAGAGAGCGGGGGGCCTCCCCACAGATACGCAGTATTTT

J gene: TRBJ2-3
D gene: TRBD1
V gene: TRBV6-5
clone size: NA
CDR3 protein: CASTMGQDSTDTQYF
CDR3 DNA: TGTGCCAGCACCATGGGACAGGATAGCACAGATACGCAGTATTTT

J gene: TRBJ2-1
D gene: NA
V gene: TRBV9
clone size: NA
CDR3 protein: CASSGTEQFF
CDR3 DNA: TGTGCCAGCAGCGGAACTGAGCAGTTCTTC

J gene: TRBJ2-1
D gene: NA
V gene: TRBV27
clone size: few
CDR3 protein: CASSPNTLNEQFF
CDR3 DNA: TGTGCCAGCAGTCCCAACACGCTCAATGAGCAGTTCTTC

J gene: TRBJ1-1
D gene: NA
V gene: TRBV10-3
clone size: NA
CDR3 protein: CAISESLTSEAFF
CDR3 DNA: TGTGCCATCAGTGAGTCGTTGACCTCAGAAGCTTTCTTT

J gene: TRBJ2-7
D gene: NA
V gene: TRBV30
clone size: NA
CDR3 protein: CAWSPGHPYEQYF
CDR3 DNA: TGTGCCTGGAGCCCGGGACACCCCTACGAGCAGTACTTC

J gene: TRBJ1-1
D gene: NA
V gene: TRBV30
clone size: NA
CDR3 protein: CAWSTRDARNTEAFF
CDR3 DNA: TGTGCCTGGAGTACCCGGGACGCTAGGAACACTGAAGCTTTCTTT

J gene: TRBJ2-1
D gene: NA
V gene: TRBV29-1
clone size: few
CDR3 protein: CGAARDEENEQFF
CDR3 DNA: TGCGGAGCAGCCCGGGACGAAGAAAATGAGCAGTTCTTC

J gene: TRBJ2-5
D gene: NA
V gene: TRBV11-2
clone size: NA
CDR3 protein: CASSLDSKTQYF
CDR3 DNA: TGTGCCAGCAGCTTAGATTCGAAGACCCAGTACTTC

J gene: TRBJ2-1
D gene: TRBD1
V gene: TRBV9
clone size: NA
CDR3 protein: CASSVPQGKGTGTFSYNEQFF
CDR3 DNA: TGTGCCAGCAGCGTACCGCAAGGAAAAGGGACAGGAACCTTCTCCTACAATGAGCAGTTCTTC

J gene: TRBJ1-2
D gene: NA
V gene: TRBV2
clone size: NA
CDR3 protein: CASSELILQANYGYTF
CDR3 DNA: TGTGCCAGCAGTGAATTAATCCTTCAGGCGAACTATGGCTACACCTTC

J gene: TRBJ1-5
D gene: NA
V gene: TRBV13
clone size: NA
CDR3 protein: CASSSDINQPQHF
CDR3 DNA: TGTGCCAGCAGCTCCGACATTAATCAGCCCCAGCATTTT

J gene: TRBJ2-1
D gene: NA
V gene: TRBV6-5
clone size: few
CDR3 protein: CASSYQWAESYNEQFF
CDR3 DNA: TGTGCCAGCAGTTACCAGTGGGCCGAATCCTACAATGAGCAGTTCTTC

J gene: TRBJ1-1
D gene: NA
V gene: TRBV30
clone size: NA
CDR3 protein: CAWSRWPEAFF
CDR3 DNA: TGTGCCTGGAGTAGGTGGCCTGAAGCTTTCTTT

J gene: TRBJ1-2
D gene: NA
V gene: TRBV30
clone size: NA
CDR3 protein: CAWTGFYGYTF
CDR3 DNA: TGTGCCTGGACAGGGTTCTATGGCTACACCTTC

J gene: TRBJ2-1
D gene: NA
V gene: TRBV5-1
clone size: NA
CDR3 protein: CASSLFTDSSYNEQFF
CDR3 DNA: TGCGCCAGCAGCTTGTTTACTGACAGCTCCTACAATGAGCAGTTCTTC

J gene: TRBJ2-7
D gene: TRBD1
V gene: TRBV7-8
clone size: NA
CDR3 protein: CASSHPVGQGGYEQYF
CDR3 DNA: TGTGCCAGCAGTCACCCCGTGGGACAGGGTGGCTACGAGCAGTACTTC

J gene: TRBJ2-1
D gene: TRBD2
V gene: TRBV15
clone size: NA
CDR3 protein: CATRRGGANEQFF
CDR3 DNA: TGTGCCACCCGTCGCGGGGGTGCCAATGAGCAGTTCTTC

J gene: TRBJ2-3
D gene: NA
V gene: TRBV7-9
clone size: few
CDR3 protein: CASSHGGTARGTDTQYF
CDR3 DNA: TGTGCCAGCAGCCACGGGGGCACGGCGAGGGGGACAGATACGCAGTATTTT

J gene: TRBJ2-2
D gene: NA
V gene: TRBV6-5
clone size: once
CDR3 protein: CASTSAGELFF
CDR3 DNA: TGTGCCAGCACGAGCGCCGGGGAGCTGTTTTTT

J gene: TRBJ2-1
D gene: NA
V gene: TRBV27
clone size: NA
CDR3 protein: CASSLSPALLNNEQFF
CDR3 DNA: TGTGCCAGCAGTTTATCCCCAGCATTACTAAACAATGAGCAGTTCTTC

J gene: TRBJ2-3
D gene: TRBD1
V gene: TRBV15
clone size: few
CDR3 protein: CATSSRGPTDTQYF
CDR3 DNA: TGTGCCACCAGCAGCAGGGGGCCGACAGATACGCAGTATTTT

J gene: TRBJ2-7
D gene: TRBD1
V gene: TRBV29-1
clone size: NA
CDR3 protein: CSVFGTGYEQYF
CDR3 DNA: TGCAGCGTGTTCGGGACAGGGTACGAGCAGTACTTC

J gene: TRBJ2-1
D gene: TRBD2
V gene: TRBV5-6
clone size: NA
CDR3 protein: CASSFPGLVVNEQFF
CDR3 DNA: TGTGCCAGCAGCTTTCCGGGACTAGTGGTAAATGAGCAGTTCTTC

J gene: TRBJ1-5
D gene: NA
V gene: TRBV6-1
clone size: NA
CDR3 protein: CASSEGGFYSNQPQHF
CDR3 DNA: TGTGCCAGCAGTGAAGGAGGGTTCTATAGCAATCAGCCCCAGCATTTT

J gene: TRBJ1-6
D gene: NA
V gene: TRBV12-5
clone size: NA
CDR3 protein: CASGNSRSSYNSPLHF
CDR3 DNA: TGTGCTAGTGGGAATTCCAGGAGCTCCTATAATTCACCCCTCCACTTT

J gene: TRBJ1-2
D gene: NA
V gene: TRBV6-5
clone size: NA
CDR3 protein: CASSYDSLYTF
CDR3 DNA: TGTGCCAGCAGTTATGACAGCCTCTACACCTTC

J gene: TRBJ2-1
D gene: TRBD1
V gene: TRBV29-1
clone size: few
CDR3 protein: CSVETGTGNDEQFF
CDR3 DNA: TGCAGCGTCGAAACCGGGACAGGGAACGATGAGCAGTTCTTC

J gene: TRBJ1-1
D gene: NA
V gene: TRBV7-8
clone size: NA
CDR3 protein: CASSLGRVTNTEAFF
CDR3 DNA: TGTGCCAGCAGCTTAGGCAGGGTAACTAACACTGAAGCTTTCTTT

J gene: TRBJ2-7
D gene: NA
V gene: TRBV13
clone size: NA
CDR3 protein: CASSQESSYEQYF
CDR3 DNA: TGTGCCAGCAGCCAAGAAAGCTCCTACGAGCAGTACTTC

J gene: TRBJ1-5
D gene: TRBD1
V gene: TRBV30
clone size: few
CDR3 protein: CAWSVIFPGQGDYSNQPQHF
CDR3 DNA: TGTGCCTGGAGTGTGATCTTTCCGGGACAGGGGGACTATAGCAATCAGCCCCAGCATTTT

J gene: TRBJ2-7
D gene: NA
V gene: TRBV27
clone size: NA
CDR3 protein: CASREEQYF
CDR3 DNA: TGTGCCAGCAGAGAGGAGCAGTACTTC

J gene: TRBJ1-5
D gene: NA
V gene: TRBV4-1
clone size: NA
CDR3 protein: CASSKGGQPQHF
CDR3 DNA: TGCGCCAGCAGCAAAGGGGGTCAGCCCCAGCATTTT